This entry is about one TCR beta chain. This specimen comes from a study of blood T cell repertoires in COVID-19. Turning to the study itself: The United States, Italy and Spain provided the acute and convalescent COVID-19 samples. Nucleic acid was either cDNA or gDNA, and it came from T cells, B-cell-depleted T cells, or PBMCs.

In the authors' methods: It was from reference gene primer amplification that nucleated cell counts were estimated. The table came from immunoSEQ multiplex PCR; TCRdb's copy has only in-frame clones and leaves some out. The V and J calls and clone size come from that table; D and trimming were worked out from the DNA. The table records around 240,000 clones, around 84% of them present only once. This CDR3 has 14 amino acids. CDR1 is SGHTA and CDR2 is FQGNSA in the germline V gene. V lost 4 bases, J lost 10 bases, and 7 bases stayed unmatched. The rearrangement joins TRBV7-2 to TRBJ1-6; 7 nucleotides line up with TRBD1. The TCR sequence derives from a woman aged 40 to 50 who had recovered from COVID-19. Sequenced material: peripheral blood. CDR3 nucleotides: TGTGCCAGCAGCTCCGCCGACAGGGTATCACCCCTCCACTTT. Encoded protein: CASSSADRVSPLHF.